The 10 T cell receptor beta chains below all came from one sample that was sequenced in a study of cytomegalovirus exposure and HLA in healthy donors. Clones were read by immunoSEQ multiplex PCR, and TCRdb kept only the in-frame ones, dropping some. The table shows over 70,000 clones, with about 90% occurring only once. Source material: PBMCs. The source is a woman younger than 30 in good health and CMV-seropositive.

The sample holds one count of this clone. Other nucleotide sequences from this sample produce the same CDR3. J is TRBJ1-5 and V is TRBV9; unclear D gene. The V gene's germline CDR1 is SGDLS and CDR2 YYNGEE. V lost 0 bases and J 2 bases, leaving 6 bases between the germline ends. The CDR3 covers 14 residues. The CDR3 DNA reads as TGTGCCAGCAGCGTAGGAGGAGGCAATCAGCCCCAGCATTTT. The encoded protein is CASSVGGGNQPQHF.

The rearrangement links TRBV18 to TRBJ1-4, with TRBD1 matching 9 bases. The ends lost 3 bases at V and 5 bases at J; junction bases unmatched: 7. Germline values: CDR1 KGHSH, CDR2 LQKENI. The CDR3 is 16 amino acids. The CDR3 spells CASSPRGTGTNEKLFF. The CDR3 nucleotides are TGTGCCAGCTCACCCCGGGGGACAGGGACAAATGAAAAACTGTTTTTT.

The V and J genes are TRBV19 and TRBJ1-2; no reliable D call. V was shortened by 4 bases and J by 8 bases, with 11 bases between the two germline ends. Germline CDR1 reads LNHDA; CDR2 reads SQIVND (reference sequence). The CDR3 is 12 residues long. The CDR3 loop is CASSKEGLGYTF. The CDR3 DNA is TGTGCCAGTAGTAAGGAGGGTTTAGGCTACACCTTC.

The chain employs TRBV5-8 and TRBJ2-5; perhaps TRBD1 as D (6 bases). The CDR3 is 15 amino acids. V was trimmed by 4 bases and J by 3 bases, leaving 16 bases between them. CDR1 SGHTS and CDR2 YDEGEE come from the germline V gene. The CDR3 protein is CASSGGQLVEETQYF. CDR3 DNA sequence: TGTGCCAGCAGCGGCGGACAGCTAGTAGAAGAGACCCAGTACTTC.

The J gene is TRBJ2-1, the V gene TRBV11-2; 10 bases map to TRBD1. Unmatched junction bases numbered 4, after V lost 5 bases and J lost 6 bases. The CDR3 runs to 14 residues. Germline CDR1 reads SGHAT; CDR2 reads FQNNGV. This chain's CDR3 is CASSRGTGVNEQFF. CDR3 in DNA: TGTGCCAGCAGCAGGGGGACAGGGGTCAATGAGCAGTTCTTC.

The rearrangement joins TRBV27 to TRBJ2-7, with 8 bases lining up with TRBD2. V dropped 5 bases and J dropped 3; count of bases not matched to a gene: 9. The CDR3 covers 15 residues. Germline CDR1 and CDR2: MNHEY and SMNVEV (reference sequence). CDR3 protein: CASSITAGAHYEQYF. CDR3 bases: TGTGCCAGCAGTATAACAGCGGGGGCTCACTACGAGCAGTACTTC.

This chain joins TRBV29-1 and TRBJ2-5, with D possibly being TRBD2 (7 bases). From germline, CDR1 is SQVTM and CDR2 ANQGSEA. This CDR3 contains 12 residues. Trimming cost V 4 bases and J 4 bases, with 10 bases left between them. The chain's CDR3 is CSVVGGRETQYF. Written as DNA, the CDR3 is TGCAGCGTTGTGGGGGGGCGAGAGACCCAGTACTTC.

This clone has a single count. The chain combines TRBV9 with TRBJ1-1; weak D call: TRBD1 (6 bases). The CDR3 is 15 residues long. V was shortened by 4 bases and J by 0 bases, with 13 bases between the two germline ends. Germline V gene sequence: CDR1 SGDLS, CDR2 YYNGEE. This chain's CDR3 is CASSPRTALNTEAFF. CDR3 DNA sequence: TGTGCCAGCAGCCCAAGGACAGCCCTGAACACTGAAGCTTTCTTT. Full variable domain (outside the CDR3, taken from reference TRBV9 and TRBJ1-1): DSGVTQTPKHLITATGQRVTLRCSPRSGDLSVYWYQQSLDQGLQFLIQYYNGEERAKGNILERFSAQQFPDLHSELNLSSLELGDSALYFCASSPRTALNTEAFFGQGTRLTVV.

This clone was counted a few times. This chain joins TRBV30 and TRBJ1-2; D might be TRBD1 (5 bases). Trimming left V 0 bases short and J 7 bases short, with 15 bases between. This CDR3 region has 14 residues. Per the germline V gene, CDR1 is GTSNPN and CDR2 is SVGIG (reference sequence). The CDR3 nucleotides are TGTGCCTGGAGTGTCCGGTTTGTGGGGGGTGGCTACACCTTC. It is translated as CAWSVRFVGGGYTF.

This clone was counted only a few times. The chain links TRBV2 to TRBJ2-6, with D unclear. CDR1 and CDR2 from the germline V gene are SNHLY and FYNNEI. This CDR3 has 15 amino acids. The V end was cut by 3 bases, the J end by 0 bases, with 6 bases between. As DNA, the CDR3 is TGTGCCAGCAGTGATTCCCTCTCTGGGGCCAACGTCCTGACTTTC. Translation gives CASSDSLSGANVLTF.